The clone carrying this T cell receptor beta chain occurred a few times. Its specificity is unknown. 13 Jbeta primers and 60 Vbeta primers were used for the PCR. In the authors' methods: Later analysis identified some 80 million unique TCR beta chains, about 10 million shared. Clones were read by immunoSEQ multiplex PCR, and TCRdb kept only the in-frame ones, dropping some. The V and J calls and clone size were taken over from that table, and D and trimming were inferred from the DNA. Of some 180,000 clones listed, roughly 80% are singletons. Trimming removed 5 bases at V and 1 base at J, with 12 bases between. The germline V gene encodes CDR1 SEHNR and CDR2 FQNEAQ (reference sequence). The CDR3 spans 14 residues. The data are from a study of cytomegalovirus exposure and HLA in healthy donors. Broader study findings: Later examination showed HLA-associated TCR beta chains had greater clonal expansion than equally common others.

V gene TRBV7-9 combines with J gene TRBJ2-7, with a weak D call TRBD1 (8 bases). The sequence was collected from a girl aged 5-17 years in good health and CMV-seropositive. The specimen was PBMCs. As DNA, the CDR3 is TGTGCCAGCAGCCAACAGGGGGGGTCCTACGAGCAGTACTTC. Translation: CASSQQGGSYEQYF.